The rows below give T cell receptor beta chains drawn from one sample of a study of PD-1 blockade in classical Hodgkin lymphoma. This table comes from immunoSEQ multiplex PCR, and its TCRdb copy is limited to in-frame clones, with some not included. The data hold 90,000 to 100,000 clones, with approximately 80% observed a single time. Sequenced here: peripheral blood mononuclear cells (PBMCs), sampled before the second cycle of nivolumab. The source of these receptors is a human donor with classical Hodgkin lymphoma. Each CDR3 is given with its conserved first and last residue. Fields, in order: clone size, J gene, D gene, V gene, CDR3 DNA, CDR3 protein. D genes are given only for firm matches. Clone size is not always given. Where it is, it says once, few, many or a class for expanded clones.

clone_size: .
j_call: TRBJ2-7
d_call: .
v_call: TRBV28
cdr3_nt: TGTGCCAGCAGCCACCCACTAGCTACCTACGAGCAGTACTTC
cdr3_aa: CASSHPLATYEQYF

clone_size: .
j_call: TRBJ2-7
d_call: TRBD1
v_call: TRBV10-1
cdr3_nt: TGCGCCAGCAGCAGTGACAGGGCCGAGCAGTACTTC
cdr3_aa: CASSSDRAEQYF

clone_size: .
j_call: TRBJ1-1
d_call: .
v_call: TRBV19
cdr3_nt: TGTGCCAGTAGTCCCGGAACAGGGAACACTGAAGCTTTCTTT
cdr3_aa: CASSPGTGNTEAFF

clone_size: .
j_call: TRBJ2-3
d_call: .
v_call: TRBV6-6
cdr3_nt: TGTGCCAGCAGCCCGAGCCTACAGGGCTTCACAGATACGCAGTATTTT
cdr3_aa: CASSPSLQGFTDTQYF

clone_size: .
j_call: TRBJ1-1
d_call: .
v_call: TRBV2
cdr3_nt: TGTGCCAGCAACCGGGAGGGGGGAAGTTTGAACACTGAAGCTTTCTTT
cdr3_aa: CASNREGGSLNTEAFF

clone_size: .
j_call: TRBJ2-7
d_call: TRBD1
v_call: TRBV6-5
cdr3_nt: TGTGCCAGCAGTCGACAGGGGGCCAGCTACGAGCAGTACTTC
cdr3_aa: CASSRQGASYEQYF

clone_size: .
j_call: TRBJ1-5
d_call: .
v_call: TRBV28
cdr3_nt: TGTGCCACCCTGCCAGGGGGCAATCAGCCCCAGCATTTT
cdr3_aa: CATLPGGNQPQHF

clone_size: .
j_call: TRBJ1-1
d_call: .
v_call: TRBV18
cdr3_nt: TGTGCCAGCTCACCACTTACCGTCACTGAAGCTTTCTTT
cdr3_aa: CASSPLTVTEAFF

clone_size: once
j_call: TRBJ2-7
d_call: .
v_call: TRBV2
cdr3_nt: TGTGCCAGCATTCACGGAGTCTCCTACGAGCAGTACTTC
cdr3_aa: CASIHGVSYEQYF

clone_size: .
j_call: TRBJ2-1
d_call: TRBD2
v_call: TRBV5-6
cdr3_nt: TGTGCCAGCAGCTCCATGGGGGGGTATGAGCAGTTCTTC
cdr3_aa: CASSSMGGYEQFF

clone_size: .
j_call: TRBJ1-1
d_call: .
v_call: TRBV19
cdr3_nt: TGTGCCAGTAGTATAGGGGGGCATGGGTCTGAAGCTTTCTTT
cdr3_aa: CASSIGGHGSEAFF